This T cell receptor (beta chain) was sequenced during a study of cytotoxic CD8 clonotypes in ibrutinib-treated CLL. The CDR3 spans 16 residues. CDR1 is MNHEY and CDR2 is SMNVEV in the germline V gene (reference sequence). J was trimmed by 0 bases and V by 5 bases; bases with no gene match: 5. The data were produced by immunoSEQ multiplex PCR, yet TCRdb's version contains in-frame clones alone and is incomplete. Here the sample spans 120,000 to 150,000 clones, 70% to 85% being singletons. The specimen comprised PBMCs, sampled after 12 months of ibrutinib treatment. This TCR came from a human donor with chronic lymphocytic leukemia. The chain is built from TRBV27 and TRBJ2-5; 11 bases match TRBD2. The CDR3 nucleotides are TGTGCCAGCAGTACACGACTAGCGGGGTACCAAGAGACCCAGTACTTC. Translated, it gives CASSTRLAGYQETQYF.